The 30 T cell receptor beta chains reported below all come from one sample, sequenced in a study of blood T cell repertoires in COVID-19. This table comes from immunoSEQ multiplex PCR, and its TCRdb copy is limited to in-frame clones, with some not included. The table shows some 490,000 clones, with approximately 90% occurring only once. Material: PBMCs or T cells enriched from blood (not recorded which). The receptors derive from a woman aged 60-75 years who had recovered from COVID-19.

The rearrangement links TRBV24-1 to TRBJ1-2, with a possible D match to TRBD1 (5 bases). The germline V gene has CDR1 KGHDR and CDR2 SFDVKD. The V end was cut by 2 bases, the J end by 4 bases, with 16 bases between. This CDR3 has 16 amino acids. DNA for the CDR3: TGTGCCACCAGTGATTCGGAGGGGCCCTCTTCCTATGGCTACACCTTC. As protein: CATSDSEGPSSYGYTF.

This clone was seen more than once but under ten times. The genes are TRBV27 and TRBJ1-6, with no clear D. V lost 5 bases and J 7 bases, leaving 12 bases between the germline ends. This CDR3 has 14 amino acids. From germline, CDR1 is MNHEY and CDR2 SMNVEV (reference sequence). CDR3 amino acids: CASSAPGYNSPLHF. The CDR3 DNA reads as TGTGCCAGCAGTGCCCCCGGTTACAATTCACCCCTCCACTTT.

Remarks on this clone: In the same sample, other DNA sequences code for this CDR3. The chain carries TRBV5-1 and TRBJ2-5, with 14 bases lining up with TRBD2. This CDR3 is 16 amino acids long. V lost 4 bases to trimming and J lost 2 bases; unmatched junction nucleotides: 4. Germline V lookup: CDR1 SGHRS, CDR2 YFSETQ. The CDR3 loop is CASSAGLAGGQETQYF. The CDR3 DNA reads as TGCGCCAGCAGCGCAGGACTAGCGGGGGGACAAGAGACCCAGTACTTC.

This CDR3 reads CASRSPGQGVEGYTF. The CDR3 nucleotides are TGTGCCAGCAGATCGCCGGGACAGGGAGTGGAGGGCTACACCTTC. This sequence joins TRBV6-5 and TRBJ1-2; TRBD1 matches 9 bases. The CDR3 contains 15 residues. Germline CDR1 and CDR2: MNHEY and SVGAGI. Trimming removed 6 bases from V and 8 bases from J; junction bases left unmatched: 13.

CDR3 amino acids: CASSQVLIAETQYF. As DNA, the CDR3 is TGCGCCAGCAGCCAAGTTCTTATAGCTGAGACCCAGTACTTC. The rearrangement links TRBV4-1 to TRBJ2-5; no clear D. Germline CDR1 reads MGHRA; CDR2 reads YSYEKL. The CDR3 is made up of 14 amino acids. Trimming removed 1 base at V and 5 bases at J, with 11 bases between.

In DNA form, the CDR3 reads TGTGCCAGCAGTGATGCCCCGGGACAGGGGAGAGGCTACACCTTC. Translating it yields CASSDAPGQGRGYTF. This chain uses TRBV6-4 with TRBJ1-2, with 10 bases lining up with TRBD1. With V trimmed by 3 bases and J by 8 bases, 9 bases remained unmatched. The CDR3 consists of 15 residues. From germline, CDR1 is MRHNA and CDR2 SNTAGT.

The rearrangement joins TRBV4-1 to TRBJ2-7; 7 bases map to TRBD1. The CDR3 length is 16 residues. V shed 0 bases, J shed 1 base, and the junction held 6 bases outside the gene matches. From germline, CDR1 is MGHRA and CDR2 YSYEKL. CDR3 sequence: CASSQDLWDSSYEQYF. The DNA for the CDR3 is TGCGCCAGCAGCCAAGATTTATGGGACAGTTCCTACGAGCAGTACTTC.

The gene calls are TRBV11-3 and TRBJ2-2; D is possibly TRBD2 (7 bases). The CDR3 spans 20 residues. Germline V gene data show CDR1 as SGHNT and CDR2 as YENEEA. The V end lost 0 bases, the J end lost 0 bases, and 20 bases lay between the germline ends. DNA for the CDR3: TGTGCCAGCAGCTTAGATCCCTGGCGGGGGCCAACCCCGAACACCGGGGAGCTGTTTTTT. It codes for CASSLDPWRGPTPNTGELFF.

The chain links TRBV11-2 to TRBJ2-1; D is unclear. CDR1 SGHAT and CDR2 FQNNGV come from the germline V gene. CDR3 length: 14 amino acids. V was trimmed by 5 bases and J by 4 bases, leaving 12 bases between them. The CDR3 loop reads CASSPTRRYNEQFF. The CDR3 DNA follows: TGTGCCAGCAGCCCAACCCGGCGGTACAATGAGCAGTTCTTC. The complete variable domain, with remaining parts taken from reference TRBV11-2 and TRBJ2-1, reads EAGVAQSPRYKIIEKRQSVAFWCNPISGHATLYWYQQILGQGPKLLIQFQNNGVVDDSQLPKDRFSAERLKGVDSTLKIQPAKLEDSAVYLCASSPTRRYNEQFFGPGTRLTVL.

This chain links TRBV6-5 with TRBJ1-1; D is unclear. This CDR3 is built from 11 residues. Trimming took 10 bases from V and 0 from J, leaving 6 bases between them. CDR1 is MNHEY and CDR2 is SVGAGI in the germline V gene. CDR3 DNA: TGTGCCACCTGTCTGAACACTGAAGCTTTCTTT. Protein: CATCLNTEAFF.

The rearrangement uses TRBV6-5 and TRBJ2-7; perhaps TRBD1 as D (6 bases). There are 15 residues in the CDR3. The germline V and J ends were trimmed by 11 bases and 7 bases, with 27 bases remaining between them. CDR1 is MNHEY and CDR2 is SVGAGI in the germline V gene. The CDR3 DNA reads TGTGCCGCAAGGACGCGGGCGTCCTCTAGGGGGGAGCAGTACTTC. Translation gives CAARTRASSRGEQYF.

The J gene is TRBJ2-2, the V gene TRBV3-1 (or the pseudogene TRBV3-2); D remains ambiguous. Germline CDR1 is LGHDT and CDR2 is YNNKEL (reference sequence). There are 14 residues in the CDR3. Trimming took 4 bases from V and 0 from J, leaving 6 bases between them. CDR3 nucleotide sequence: TGTGCCAGCAGCCCCCCAACGAACACCGGGGAGCTGTTTTTT. It yields the protein CASSPPTNTGELFF.

J is TRBJ2-7 and V is TRBV5-1; D may be TRBD1 (6 bases). Germline assignment: CDR1 SGHRS and CDR2 YFSETQ. The CDR3 covers 12 residues. The V end was cut by 2 bases, the J end by 5 bases, with 8 bases between. The CDR3 region is CASSLQGDEQYF. CDR3 nucleotide sequence: TGCGCCAGCAGCTTACAGGGAGACGAGCAGTACTTC.

As to this clone: The sample has other DNA sequences that encode this CDR3 too. V is TRBV5-6 and J is TRBJ2-5; D may be TRBD2 (6 bases). Germline V gene lookup returns CDR1 SGHDT and CDR2 YYEEEE. V was pared by 0 bases and J by 0 bases, with 9 bases between. The CDR3 is 15 amino acids. CDR3 in DNA: TGTGCCAGCAGCTTGGTCGCGGGGTACCAAGAGACCCAGTACTTC. Protein product: CASSLVAGYQETQYF.

This chain connects TRBV24-1 to TRBJ2-2; 8 bases agree with TRBD2. V was clipped by 4 bases and J by 1 base; unmatched bases: 7. This CDR3 has 17 residues. Germline V CDR1 and CDR2: KGHDR, SFDVKD. The CDR3 loop reads CATSDLVAGWNTGELFF. DNA of the CDR3: TGTGCCACCAGTGACCTGGTAGCGGGGTGGAACACCGGGGAGCTGTTTTTT.

V and J are TRBV15 and TRBJ1-1, with D perhaps TRBD1 (6 bases). This CDR3 contains 18 residues. Per the germline V gene, CDR1 is LNHNV and CDR2 is YYDKDF (reference sequence). Trimming removed 0 bases at V and 0 bases at J, with 17 bases between. CDR3 nucleotides: TGTGCCACCAGCAGAGATCTGGGAACAGGGATCATGAACACTGAAGCTTTCTTT. Protein product: CATSRDLGTGIMNTEAFF.

The chain couples TRBV20-1 to TRBJ1-1; tentatively, D is TRBD1 (5 bases). This CDR3 contains 11 residues. CDR1 is DFQATT, CDR2 SNEGSKA, per germline (reference sequence). The germline V and J ends were trimmed by 0 bases and 10 bases, with 9 bases remaining between them. This CDR3 reads CSAREGEGAFF. Here the CDR3 DNA reads TGCAGTGCTAGAGAGGGGGAGGGAGCTTTCTTT.

This rearrangement joins TRBV19 to TRBJ1-4, with D uncertain. The CDR3 is 14 residues long. V gave up 3 bases and J gave up 5 bases, with 10 bases separating them. Germline V gene data show CDR1 as LNHDA and CDR2 as SQIVND (reference sequence). The CDR3: CASSIQQSNEKLFF. The DNA for the CDR3 is TGTGCCAGTAGTATCCAACAGTCAAATGAAAAACTGTTTTTT. Variable domain in full (rest from reference TRBV19 and TRBJ1-4): DGGITQSPKYLFRKEGQNVTLSCEQNLNHDAMYWYRQDPGQGLRLIYYSQIVNDFQKGDIAEGYSVSREKKESFPLTVTSAQKNPTAFYLCASSIQQSNEKLFFGSGTQLSVL.

The V gene is TRBV5-5, the J gene TRBJ1-5; D is ambiguous. The CDR3 loop spans 14 amino acids. Trimming took off 3 bases at V and 0 bases at J, with 7 bases between the two ends. In germline, CDR1 is SGHKS, CDR2 YYEKEE (reference sequence). The chain's CDR3 is CASSSSYSNQPQHF. The CDR3 nucleotides read TGTGCCAGCAGCTCGTCTTATAGCAATCAGCCCCAGCATTTT. The full variable domain, in which reference TRBV5-5 and TRBJ1-5 provide the parts outside the CDR3, is DAGVTQSPTHLIKTRGQQVTLRCSPISGHKSVSWYQQVLGQGPQFIFQYYEKEERGRGNFPDRFSARQFPNYSSELNVNALLLGDSALYLCASSSSYSNQPQHFGDGTRLSIL.

This clone was counted a single time. The chain recombines TRBV28 with TRBJ2-1; 8 bases agree with TRBD1. The V gene end was trimmed by 3 bases and the J gene end by 7 bases; junction bases not matched to a gene: 8. The V gene's germline CDR1 is MDHEN and CDR2 SYDVKM. The CDR3 spans 15 residues. The CDR3 DNA reads TGTGCCAGCAGTTTCTTGACAGGGGAGTGGAATGAGCAGTTCTTC. This sequence encodes CASSFLTGEWNEQFF. The full variable domain, with the rest looked up from reference TRBV28 and TRBJ2-1, is DVKVTQSSRYLVKRTGEKVFLECVQDMDHENMFWYRQDPGLGLRLIYFSYDVKMKEKGDIPEGYSVSREKKERFSLILESASTNQTSMYLCASSFLTGEWNEQFFGPGTRLTVL.

The chain links TRBV7-9 to TRBJ1-5, with a weak D call TRBD1 (5 bases). CDR3 length equals 12 residues. Trimming pared 8 bases from V and 6 bases from J, leaving 11 bases between. Per the germline V gene, CDR1 is SEHNR and CDR2 is FQNEAQ (reference sequence). In nucleotides, the CDR3 is TGTGCCAGCGGGGCCGGGTCTCAGCCCCAGCATTTT. It is translated as CASGAGSQPQHF.

V usage is TRBV5-4 and J usage is TRBJ2-6, with TRBD2 matching over 8 bases. V lost 4 bases to trimming and J lost 2 bases; unmatched junction nucleotides: 5. The length of the CDR3 is 16 residues. The germline V gene encodes CDR1 SGHNT and CDR2 YYREEE (reference sequence). The CDR3 bases are TGTGCCAGCAGCGGCTCGGGGGGGCCTGGGGCCAACGTCCTGACTTTC. As protein: CASSGSGGPGANVLTF.

The chain couples TRBV5-1 to TRBJ1-1, with TRBD1 matching over 9 bases. This CDR3 spans 15 amino acids. Looked up from germline, CDR1 is SGHRS and CDR2 is YFSETQ. V lost 4 bases and J lost 3; bases outside the gene matches: 7. The CDR3 reads CASSVGTGPYTEAFF. In DNA, the CDR3 is TGCGCCAGCAGCGTTGGGACAGGGCCCTACACTGAAGCTTTCTTT. The complete variable domain, with remaining parts taken from reference TRBV5-1 and TRBJ1-1, reads KAGVTQTPRYLIKTRGQQVTLSCSPISGHRSVSWYQQTPGQGLQFLFEYFSETQRNKGNFPGRFSGRQFSNSRSEMNVSTLELGDSALYLCASSVGTGPYTEAFFGQGTRLTVV.

The rearrangement uses TRBV27 and TRBJ2-2; TRBD1 matches at 9 bases. This CDR3 comprises 14 residues. Germline V gene lookup returns CDR1 MNHEY and CDR2 SMNVEV (reference sequence). V lost 11 bases to trimming and J lost 5 bases; unmatched junction nucleotides: 9. CDR3 region: CASRGTGRTGELFF. The CDR3 DNA follows: TGTGCCTCTCGGGGGACAGGGAGGACCGGGGAGCTGTTTTTT.

The gene calls are TRBV19 and TRBJ2-1; 8 bases are shared with TRBD2. CDR3 length: 15 residues. Germline V gene data show CDR1 as LNHDA and CDR2 as SQIVND (reference sequence). J gave up 2 bases and V 8 bases, and 8 bases lay outside the gene matches. The CDR3 DNA sequence: TGTGCCAGTCGATTGGCGGGGGGTCCCTACAATGAGCAGTTCTTC. It codes for CASRLAGGPYNEQFF.

The chain has TRBV9 and TRBJ2-1; the match to TRBD2 covers 8 bases. Per germline, CDR1 SGDLS and CDR2 YYNGEE. Unmatched junction bases numbered 8, after V lost 0 bases and J lost 9 bases. The CDR3 runs to 15 residues. The CDR3 sequence: CASSVDWTGGLEQFF. The CDR3 DNA is TGTGCCAGCAGCGTAGATTGGACGGGGGGGCTTGAGCAGTTCTTC.

The chain has TRBV11-2 and TRBJ2-2; 8 bases are a match to TRBD2. The CDR3 extends over 15 amino acids. V shed 3 bases and J 2 bases; nucleotides not matched to a gene: 2. CDR1 is SGHAT and CDR2 is FQNNGV in the germline V gene. In DNA form, the CDR3 reads TGTGCCAGCAGCTTCGGGGGGGTAAACACCGGGGAGCTGTTTTTT. Translated, it gives CASSFGGVNTGELFF.

The J gene is TRBJ1-3, the V gene TRBV29-1, with 7 positions matching TRBD1. Germline V gene data show CDR1 as SQVTM and CDR2 as ANQGSEA. CDR3 length: 11 residues. With 7 bases clipped from V and 8 bases from J, the junction kept 5 bases outside the gene matches. The DNA for the CDR3 is TGCAGCGGCGGTACAGGGGACACCATATATTTT. Translating gives CSGGTGDTIYF.

The rearrangement links TRBV27 to TRBJ2-7; 10 nucleotides align to TRBD1. The CDR3 spans 15 residues. Germline CDR1 reads MNHEY; CDR2 reads SMNVEV (reference sequence). Trimming at V came to 5 bases and at J to 2 bases, leaving 6 bases not matched to a gene. CDR3 protein: CASSAAGTGAYEQYV. The DNA for the CDR3 is TGTGCCAGCAGTGCCGCCGGGACAGGGGCCTACGAGCAGTACGTC.

The rearrangement joins TRBV11-2 to TRBJ1-5, with 7 bases that match TRBD1. This CDR3 is 15 amino acids long. J gave up 4 bases and V 0 bases, and 3 bases lay outside the gene matches. Germline CDR1 SGHAT, CDR2 FQNNGV. The CDR3 nucleotides are TGTGCCAGCAGCTTAGACGACAGGGTAAATCAGCCCCAGCATTTT. Protein sequence: CASSLDDRVNQPQHF.